This entry describes one T cell receptor beta chain. Its antigen is as yet unknown. The junction departs from germline at one end; a sequencing error may be responsible. Primers: 60 Vbeta forward and 13 Jbeta reverse. This table comes from immunoSEQ multiplex PCR, and its TCRdb copy is limited to in-frame clones, with some not included. The sample holds 55,000 or so clones, roughly 82% seen once. The record originates from a study of cytomegalovirus exposure and HLA in healthy donors. Overall study findings and caveats: As immune exposure information, only CMV serostatus was available.

Germline V gives CDR1 SSHAT, CDR2 FNYEAQ (reference sequence). The CDR3 has 14 residues. The chain links TRBV7-7 to TRBJ2-5, with D perhaps matching TRBD1 (6 bases). What was sequenced was PBMCs. This sequence was found in a man aged 25-40 years in good health and CMV-seronegative. The CDR3 DNA reads TGTGCTAGCAGCCCAAAGGGGGTTGGGGAGACCCAGTACTTC. As protein: CASSPKGVGETQYF.